The rows below give T cell receptor beta chains drawn from one sample of a study of cytomegalovirus exposure and HLA in healthy donors. Repertoires were generated with immunoSEQ multiplex PCR, while TCRdb's copy carries only in-frame clones and drops some. The profile shows around 110,000 clones, 75% to 85% of them singletons. Sequencing was done on a sample of PBMCs. The source is a man between 45 and 60 years old in good health and CMV-seronegative. CDR3s leave out the opening cysteine and the closing phenylalanine or tryptophan.

J: TRBJ1-6
V: TRBV25-1
CDR3: ASLASQGGSPLH

J: TRBJ1-2
V: TRBV27
CDR3: ASSSHRDGGYGYT

J: TRBJ1-5
V: TRBV7-2
CDR3: ASSSQYQPQH

J: TRBJ1-2
V: TRBV28
CDR3: ASSPGESGYT

J: TRBJ1-2
V: TRBV28
CDR3: ASFHRGDYGYT

J: TRBJ2-2
V: TRBV10-3
CDR3: AISERPGELF

J: TRBJ1-2
V: TRBV28
CDR3: ASSSQGDYGYT

J: TRBJ2-3
V: TRBV5-6
CDR3: ASSGYAGTQY

J: TRBJ1-3
V: TRBV19
CDR3: ATRQGNTIY

J: TRBJ1-2
V: TRBV27
CDR3: ASSSKQGVNYGYT

J: TRBJ2-2
V: TRBV19
CDR3: ASIRRGRGITGELF

J: TRBJ1-4
V: TRBV28
CDR3: ASRGGAGPLTTNEKLF

J: TRBJ2-5
V: TRBV11-2
CDR3: ASSPRTSSYQETQY

J: TRBJ2-3
V: TRBV5-1
CDR3: ASSWGDGSPMDTQY

J: TRBJ2-3
V: TRBV5-8
CDR3: ASSDVIAGGRDTQY

J: TRBJ2-3
V: TRBV7-2
CDR3: ASSFYRRGGSTDTQY

J: TRBJ1-4
V: TRBV5-1
CDR3: ASSLGDRGLGEKLF

J: TRBJ1-2
V: TRBV4-2
CDR3: ASSQEVYLTNYGYT

J: TRBJ2-3
V: TRBV11-2
CDR3: ASSLVVDTQY

J: TRBJ2-2
V: TRBV5-6
CDR3: ASSSIGQGGIQTGELF

J: TRBJ2-1
V: TRBV12-5
CDR3: ASGLVRRGNEQF

J: TRBJ2-1
V: TRBV19
CDR3: ASSIDGASGGRNEQF

J: TRBJ1-1
V: TRBV29-1
CDR3: SVEVRGRTNTEAF

J: TRBJ2-5
V: TRBV10-3
CDR3: AISGGLAGGSGARETQY

J: TRBJ1-2
V: TRBV27
CDR3: ASSTGTVGSGYT

J: TRBJ1-4
V: TRBV6-1
CDR3: ASSPLGQGYEKLF

J: TRBJ2-3
V: TRBV14
CDR3: ASSQSPPPEFNTQY

J: TRBJ2-5
V: TRBV6-5
CDR3: ASRRPTGDETQY

J: TRBJ2-5
V: TRBV19
CDR3: ASTAISGGPQETQY

J: TRBJ1-2
V: TRBV14
CDR3: ASSQGTKIGTTNGYT

J: TRBJ2-1
V: TRBV10-1
CDR3: ASSGEQGYNEQF

J: TRBJ2-2
V: TRBV5-4
CDR3: ASSSQAGGLSTGELF

J: TRBJ1-1
V: TRBV6-1
CDR3: ASSDRYTEAF

J: TRBJ2-3
V: TRBV18
CDR3: ASSPRRGGAVDTQY

J: TRBJ2-3
V: TRBV18
CDR3: ASSPGTGGTDTQY

J: TRBJ1-6
V: TRBV14
CDR3: ASSQPPAPLH

J: TRBJ1-5
V: TRBV5-1
CDR3: ASSLEQGDQPQH

J: TRBJ2-5
V: TRBV6-1
CDR3: ASSEGRTQY

J: TRBJ1-5
V: TRBV2
CDR3: ASSFSGRGNQPQH

J: TRBJ1-2
V: TRBV6-1
CDR3: ASSEEMGGYGYT

J: TRBJ2-6
V: TRBV7-2
CDR3: ASSYAHSGANVLT

J: TRBJ1-3
V: TRBV6-6
CDR3: ASSPPEANSGNTIY

J: TRBJ1-2
V: TRBV5-4
CDR3: ASSLRRGALGYT

J: TRBJ1-2
V: TRBV7-2
CDR3: ASSSSRTAYGYT

J: TRBJ2-7
V: TRBV27
CDR3: ASSLSGAQALYEQY

J: TRBJ1-6
V: TRBV25-1
CDR3: ASSETFGQGDSPLH

J: TRBJ1-5
V: TRBV7-9
CDR3: ASSSDREGQPQH

J: TRBJ1-2
V: TRBV7-2
CDR3: ASSARVLGQDGYT

J: TRBJ1-5
V: TRBV6-1
CDR3: ASTDRGQNQPQH

J: TRBJ1-6
V: TRBV6-5
CDR3: ASSYEGNPYSPLH

J: TRBJ2-1
V: TRBV2
CDR3: ASSGIRLAGLDEQF

J: TRBJ2-1
V: TRBV7-2
CDR3: ASSEGTGGGEQF

J: TRBJ2-5
V: TRBV6-1
CDR3: ASTERGRGETQY

J: TRBJ2-6
V: TRBV6-4
CDR3: ASQDRDSGANVLT

J: TRBJ2-1
V: TRBV11-3
CDR3: ASSPGGVLGDEQF